Following are 17 T cell receptor beta chains from one sample sequenced in a study of long-term antiretroviral therapy in people with HIV. It was version v3.0 of the immunoSEQ assay that was run at survey level. TCRdb keeps only in-frame clones here, not all; method: immunoSEQ multiplex PCR. The sample holds under 50,000 clones; approximately 89% are singletons and the top ten take roughly 4.9%. Specimen: unsorted PBMCs, collected 0.1 years before starting antiretroviral therapy. All receptors derive from a woman aged 45-65 years with HIV.

The chain recombines TRBV6-4 with TRBJ2-3; a possible D gene is TRBD1 (6 bases). V gave up 5 bases and J gave up 8 bases, with 17 bases separating them. Per the germline V gene, CDR1 is MRHNA and CDR2 is SNTAGT. CDR3 length: 14 residues. CDR3 sequence reads: CASSPGQLVGTQYF. CDR3 nucleotide sequence: TGTGCCAGCAGTCCAGGACAGCTGGTTGGTACGCAGTATTTT.

The V gene is TRBV23-1, the J gene TRBJ1-5; D remains ambiguous. TRBV23-1 is noted as an ORF with a role that remains uncertain. Trimming removed 2 bases from V and 0 bases from J, with 5 bases in between. The length of the CDR3 is 14 residues. CDR3 amino acids: CASSQILSNQPQHF. The CDR3 DNA is TGCGCCAGCAGTCAAATCCTTAGCAATCAGCCCCAGCATTTT.

The J gene is TRBJ1-2, the V gene TRBV9; TRBD1 is a possible D gene (5 bases). Per the germline V gene, CDR1 is SGDLS and CDR2 is YYNGEE. This CDR3 is 13 amino acids long. With 4 bases removed from V and 4 bases from J, the gap between germline ends came to 11 bases. The CDR3 here is CASSSRGGYGYTF. The CDR3, as DNA: TGTGCCAGCAGCTCCCGCGGGGGCTATGGCTACACCTTC.

The chain links TRBV18 to TRBJ2-1; 8 bases are shared with TRBD2. V shed 2 bases, J shed 0 bases, and the junction held 9 bases outside the gene matches. CDR1 and CDR2 from the germline V gene are KGHSH and LQKENI. The CDR3 loop spans 18 amino acids. CDR3 coding DNA: TGTGCCAGCTCACCAACAAACCTAGCGGGCAGCTCCTACAATGAGCAGTTCTTC. The encoded protein is CASSPTNLAGSSYNEQFF.

V gene TRBV7-9 combines with J gene TRBJ2-1; the match to TRBD2 covers 13 bases. Trimming took 5 bases from V and 4 from J; bases not matched to a gene: 8. Per the germline V gene, CDR1 is SEHNR and CDR2 is FQNEAQ (reference sequence). The CDR3 covers 17 residues. As DNA, the CDR3 is TGTGCCAGCAGCCGGACTAGCGGGGGCCATTCGTACAATGAGCAGTTCTTC. Protein product: CASSRTSGGHSYNEQFF. Variable domain in full (rest from reference TRBV7-9 and TRBJ2-1): DTGVSQNPRHKITKRGQNVTFRCDPISEHNRLYWYRQTLGQGPEFLTYFQNEAQLEKSRLLSDRFSAERPKGSFSTLEIQRTEQGDSAMYLCASSRTSGGHSYNEQFFGPGTRLTVL.

The chain recombines TRBV19 with TRBJ1-2; D is ambiguous. The germline V and J ends were trimmed by 5 bases and 1 base, with 11 bases remaining between them. The CDR3 runs 14 residues. CDR1 LNHDA and CDR2 SQIVND come from the germline V gene (reference sequence). The CDR3 nucleotides are TGTGCCAGTAGTTTGGAGGTTTTTAACTATGGCTACACCTTC. This sequence encodes CASSLEVFNYGYTF.

This chain connects TRBV2 to TRBJ1-3; D is unresolved. Germline lookup yields CDR1 SNHLY and CDR2 FYNNEI. V lost 4 bases to trimming and J lost 0 bases, with 7 bases between them. The CDR3 length is 14 residues. CDR3 DNA sequence: TGTGCCAGCAGTGGCCGGGGCTCTGGAAACACCATATATTTT. Its translation: CASSGRGSGNTIYF.

This clone has just one count. The J gene is TRBJ2-3, the V gene TRBV5-1, with D perhaps matching TRBD2 (6 bases). Germline V gives CDR1 SGHRS, CDR2 YFSETQ. The V end lost 0 bases, the J end lost 1 base, and 12 bases lay between the germline ends. This CDR3 spans 16 amino acids. In DNA form, the CDR3 reads TGCGCCAGCAGCTTGGGCGGGGTAGCGGGCACAGATACGCAGTATTTT. Translation: CASSLGGVAGTDTQYF.

The J gene is TRBJ1-6, the V gene TRBV11-2, with TRBD1 as a possible D gene (6 bases). This CDR3 is 14 amino acids long. The ends were cut back, 4 bases at V and 7 bases at J, with 11 bases in the middle. Germline loops: CDR1 SGHAT, CDR2 FQNNGV. This CDR3 is CASSSRGRNSPLHF. Written as DNA, the CDR3 is TGTGCCAGCAGCTCCAGGGGTCGGAATTCACCCCTCCACTTT.

The CDR3 region has the DNA TGTGCTAGTGGTTTAAGACTAGCAAGCAATGAGCAGTTCTTC. Translated, it gives CASGLRLASNEQFF. The V call is TRBV12-5, the J call TRBJ2-1, with 7 positions matching TRBD2. J was trimmed by 6 bases and V by 3 bases; bases with no gene match: 5. Germline values: CDR1 LGHNT, CDR2 FRNRAP. CDR3 length: 14 amino acids.

This clone was found a few times. V is TRBV9 and J is TRBJ2-2; D unclear. The germline V gene has CDR1 SGDLS and CDR2 YYNGEE. CDR3 size: 12 residues. Trimming stripped 3 bases from V and 2 bases from J, with 2 bases between. For the CDR3, the DNA is TGTGCCAGCAGCGCAAACACCGGGGAGCTGTTTTTT. Its protein product is CASSANTGELFF.

This clone has a single count. As DNA, the CDR3 is TGTGCCAGCAGCTTGACTAGCGGGGGAGAGACCCAGTACTTC. The encoded protein is CASSLTSGGETQYF. The chain uses TRBV11-2 and TRBJ2-5; 12 bases line up with TRBD2. The CDR3 length is 14 residues. V was clipped by 3 bases and J by 4 bases; unmatched bases: 0. Germline values: CDR1 SGHAT, CDR2 FQNNGV.

The rearrangement joins TRBV9 to TRBJ2-1; the D is unclear. The CDR3 runs 17 residues. V lost 4 bases, J lost 7 bases, and 24 bases lay in between. Germline V lookup: CDR1 SGDLS, CDR2 YYNGEE. CDR3 sequence (DNA): TGTGCCAGCAGCCCAGGACCGGAAGGGCCTCCTATGAATGAGCAGTTCTTC. Its translation: CASSPGPEGPPMNEQFF.

The chain has TRBV5-5 and TRBJ1-2; D is perhaps TRBD1 (6 bases). This CDR3 is 16 amino acids long. V was shortened by 2 bases and J by 4 bases, with 18 bases between the two germline ends. Germline assignment: CDR1 SGHKS and CDR2 YYEKEE (reference sequence). The CDR3 sequence: CASSFPTLQGAYGYTF. The CDR3 nucleotides are TGTGCCAGCAGCTTCCCGACACTACAGGGAGCCTATGGCTACACCTTC.

The chain joins TRBV5-6 to TRBJ2-5; 7 bases are shared with TRBD1. Losses at the gene ends were 0 bases for V and 6 bases for J; bases not matched to a gene: 5. The CDR3 length is 14 residues. Germline CDR1 is SGHDT and CDR2 is YYEEEE. The DNA for the CDR3 is TGTGCCAGCAGCTTGGAGGGGGCAGGGAAGACCCAGTACTTC. The encoded protein is CASSLEGAGKTQYF.

This clone has only one observation. The J gene is TRBJ1-1, the V gene TRBV9; D may be TRBD1 (6 bases). There are 13 residues in the CDR3. Trimming cost V 4 bases and J 7 bases, with 14 bases left between them. Germline loops: CDR1 SGDLS, CDR2 YYNGEE. The CDR3 coding sequence is TGTGCCAGCAGCCCGGGACATCGATTTGAAGCTTTCTTT. It is translated as CASSPGHRFEAFF. The full variable domain, in which reference TRBV9 and TRBJ1-1 provide the parts outside the CDR3, is DSGVTQTPKHLITATGQRVTLRCSPRSGDLSVYWYQQSLDQGLQFLIQYYNGEERAKGNILERFSAQQFPDLHSELNLSSLELGDSALYFCASSPGHRFEAFFGQGTRLTVV.

This clone has just one count. V usage is TRBV6-5 and J usage is TRBJ2-2, with a tentative D call TRBD1 (6 bases). This CDR3 is 15 amino acids long. Trimming left V 6 bases short and J 1 base short, with 12 bases between. Germline CDR1 is MNHEY and CDR2 is SVGAGI. The CDR3 spells CASSLQGLNTGELFF. DNA for the CDR3: TGTGCCAGCAGCCTCCAGGGGCTGAACACCGGGGAGCTGTTTTTT.